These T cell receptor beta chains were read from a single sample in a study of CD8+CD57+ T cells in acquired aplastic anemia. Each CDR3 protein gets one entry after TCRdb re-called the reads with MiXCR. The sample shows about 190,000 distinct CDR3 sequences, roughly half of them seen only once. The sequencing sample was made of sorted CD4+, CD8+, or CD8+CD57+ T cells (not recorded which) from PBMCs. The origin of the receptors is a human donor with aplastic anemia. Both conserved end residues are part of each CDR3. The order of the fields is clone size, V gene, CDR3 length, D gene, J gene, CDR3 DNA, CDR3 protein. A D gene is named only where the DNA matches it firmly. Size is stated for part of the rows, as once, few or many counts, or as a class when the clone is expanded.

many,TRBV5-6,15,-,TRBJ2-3,TGTGCCAGCAGCCCCGGGGTGGGGTACACAGATACGCAGTATTTT,CASSPGVGYTDTQYF
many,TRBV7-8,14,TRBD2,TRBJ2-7,TGTGCCAGCAGGCGGACTAGCGGGCCCTACGAGCAGTACTTC,CASRRTSGPYEQYF
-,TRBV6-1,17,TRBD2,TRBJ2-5,TGTGCCAGCAGACCGAATCTACTAGCGGGAGCCGAAGAGACCCAGTACTTC,CASRPNLLAGAEETQYF
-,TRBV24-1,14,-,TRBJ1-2,TGTGCCACCAGTGATTTGGGGCGTTACTATGGCTACACCTTC,CATSDLGRYYGYTF
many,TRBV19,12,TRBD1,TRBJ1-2,TGTGCCAGTACCTCAGGGGGCCGGGGCTACACCTTC,CASTSGGRGYTF
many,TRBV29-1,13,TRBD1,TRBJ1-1,TGCAGCGTTGTTGGACAGGGGGGCACTGAAGCTTTCTTT,CSVVGQGGTEAFF
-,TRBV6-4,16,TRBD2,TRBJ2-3,TGTGCCAGCAGTGACTCTAGCGGGGGGGCTACAGATACGCAGTATTTT,CASSDSSGGATDTQYF
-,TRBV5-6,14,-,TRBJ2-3,TGTGCCAGCAGCGGCGGGCTACGTGCAGATACGCAGTATTTT,CASSGGLRADTQYF
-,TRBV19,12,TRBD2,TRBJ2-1,TGTGCCAGCCTAGCGGGTTACAATGAGCAGTTCTTC,CASLAGYNEQFF
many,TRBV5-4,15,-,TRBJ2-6,TGTGCCAGCAGCGGCCAGGGCTCTGGGGCCAACGTCCTGACTTTC,CASSGQGSGANVLTF
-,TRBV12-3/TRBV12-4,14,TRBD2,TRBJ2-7,TGTGCCAGCAGTTTTGGCGGGAGAGTCCCCGAGCAGTACTTC,CASSFGGRVPEQYF
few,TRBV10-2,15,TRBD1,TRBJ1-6,TGCGCCAGCAGCGAGGGGACAGTCTATAATTCACCCCTCCACTTT,CASSEGTVYNSPLHF
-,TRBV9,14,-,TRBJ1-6,TGTGCCAGCAGCGTACGGCAGGATAATTCACCCCTCCACTTT,CASSVRQDNSPLHF
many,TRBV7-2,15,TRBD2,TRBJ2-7,TGTGCCAGCAGCTCTGGACTAGCGGGATCCTACGAGCAGTACTTC,CASSSGLAGSYEQYF
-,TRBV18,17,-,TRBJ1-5,TGTGCCAGCTCACCAAGCGCTAAAAACAGGGAAGATCAGCCCCAGCATTTT,CASSPSAKNREDQPQHF
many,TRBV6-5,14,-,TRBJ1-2,TGTGCCAGCACTTTCCCCGGGACACGATATGGCTACACCTTC,CASTFPGTRYGYTF
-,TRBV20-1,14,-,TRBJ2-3,TGCAGTGCTAGCCCATTTACCGGCACAGATACGCAGTATTTT,CSASPFTGTDTQYF